Sequencing of this T cell receptor (beta chain) was carried out in a study of post-analysis software for immune sequencing data. Notes on the study in general: Relative to controls, patients had five TRBV segments at higher frequency, with TRBV5-6, TRBV5-1 and TRBV20-1 among these. Normalized Chao1 diversity was significantly reduced in patients versus controls.

Presence of unique molecular identifiers characterized the TCR beta cDNA libraries. Each CDR3 protein gets one entry after TCRdb re-called the PCR reads with MiXCR. Of 820,000 or so distinct CDR3 sequences listed, under 70% are singletons. This clonotype was seen a handful of times. Its target is not known. CDR1 and CDR2 from the germline V gene are SGHRS and YFSETQ. This CDR3 comprises 14 residues. Trimming removed 3 bases from V and 2 bases from J, with 11 bases in between. The chain couples TRBV5-1 to TRBJ1-2; no definite D call. The TCR was taken from a girl aged 5 to 17 with multiple sclerosis. Sequencing was performed on blood. The CDR3 loop reads CASSYGGRNYGYTF. CDR3 nucleotide sequence: TGCGCCAGCAGCTACGGCGGGCGGAACTATGGCTACACCTTC.